This T cell receptor (beta chain) came from a study of lymphopenia after photon versus proton radiotherapy. Repertoires were generated with immunoSEQ multiplex PCR, while TCRdb's copy carries only in-frame clones and drops some. Among about 60,000 clones listed, approximately 88% were seen once. On this clone: As yet, its antigen is unknown.

The CDR3 covers 17 residues. V was trimmed by 3 bases and J by 0 bases, leaving 15 bases between them. The V gene's germline CDR1 is SGHAT and CDR2 FQNNGV. Study-level points and caveats: After the lymphocyte nadir, photon-treated repertoires showed oligoclonal expansion, especially of CD8+ Temra cells. In patients who died, overall survival fell as post-nadir TCR diversity dropped more.

This clonotype was obtained from a man between 60 and 70 years old with pancreatic cancer. Sequenced material: peripheral blood, taken from a patient treated with proton-based radiotherapy. The V and J genes are TRBV11-2 and TRBJ2-1; weak D call: TRBD1 (7 bases). The CDR3 is CASSFFRGRFSYNEQFF. The DNA of the CDR3 is TGTGCCAGCAGCTTTTTCAGGGGGAGGTTCTCCTACAATGAGCAGTTCTTC.